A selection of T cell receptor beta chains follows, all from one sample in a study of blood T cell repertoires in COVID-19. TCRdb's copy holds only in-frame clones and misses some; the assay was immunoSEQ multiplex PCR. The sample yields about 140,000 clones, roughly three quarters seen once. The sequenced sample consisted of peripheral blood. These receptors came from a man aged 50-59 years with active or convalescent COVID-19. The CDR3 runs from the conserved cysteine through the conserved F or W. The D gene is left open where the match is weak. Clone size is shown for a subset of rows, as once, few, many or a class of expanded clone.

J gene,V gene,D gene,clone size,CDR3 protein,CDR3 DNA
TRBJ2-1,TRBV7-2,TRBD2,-,CASSSRLAGINEQFF,TGTGCCAGCAGCTCCCGACTAGCGGGCATCAATGAGCAGTTCTTC
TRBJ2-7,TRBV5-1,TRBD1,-,CASSPGQGVYEQYF,TGCGCCAGCAGCCCGGGACAGGGGGTCTACGAGCAGTACTTC
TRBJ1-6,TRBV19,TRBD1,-,CASSAGQGLNSPLHF,TGTGCCAGTAGTGCCGGACAGGGACTGAATTCACCCCTCCACTTT
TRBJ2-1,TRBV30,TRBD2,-,CAWSVGLAGVSEQFF,TGTGCCTGGAGTGTAGGGCTAGCGGGAGTAAGTGAGCAGTTCTTC
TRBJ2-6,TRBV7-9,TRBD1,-,CASSPPGQISGANVLTF,TGTGCCAGCAGCCCCCCGGGACAGATCTCTGGGGCCAACGTCCTGACTTTC
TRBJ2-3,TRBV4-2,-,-,CASSQVGGGVRTDTQYF,TGTGCCAGCAGCCAAGTAGGAGGGGGCGTTAGGACAGATACGCAGTATTTT
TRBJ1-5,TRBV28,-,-,CASSIEEQPQHF,TGTGCCAGCAGTATAGAGGAACAGCCCCAGCATTTT
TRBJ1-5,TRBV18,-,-,CASSPETGNQPQHF,TGTGCCAGCTCACCTGAGACAGGTAATCAGCCCCAGCATTTT
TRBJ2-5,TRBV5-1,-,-,CASSSSMRIPGETQYF,TGCGCCAGCAGCTCGAGTATGAGGATTCCAGGGGAGACCCAGTACTTC
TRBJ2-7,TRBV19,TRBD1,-,CASRGTGTYEQYF,TGTGCCAGTAGGGGGACAGGTACCTACGAGCAGTACTTC
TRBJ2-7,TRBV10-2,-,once,CASRPGSYEQYF,TGCGCCAGCAGGCCTGGCAGCTACGAGCAGTACTTC
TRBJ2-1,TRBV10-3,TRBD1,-,CAISESGDRVNEQFF,TGTGCCATCAGTGAGTCCGGAGACAGGGTCAATGAGCAGTTCTTC
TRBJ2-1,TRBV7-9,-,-,CASSFSSYNEQFF,TGTGCCAGCAGCTTTTCGTCCTACAATGAGCAGTTCTTC
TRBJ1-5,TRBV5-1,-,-,CASSLGGAGNQPQHF,TGCGCCAGCAGCTTAGGAGGGGCAGGCAATCAGCCCCAGCATTTT
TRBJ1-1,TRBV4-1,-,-,CASSQDAGFFQNTEAFF,TGCGCCAGCAGCCAAGATGCAGGGTTTTTCCAGAACACTGAAGCTTTCTTT
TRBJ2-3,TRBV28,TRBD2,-,CASSLSGGLAGFADTQYF,TGTGCCAGCAGTTTATCCGGGGGACTAGCGGGATTCGCAGATACGCAGTATTTT
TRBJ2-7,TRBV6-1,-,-,CASSEGVGAYEQYF,TGTGCCAGCAGTGAAGGGGTAGGAGCCTACGAGCAGTACTTC
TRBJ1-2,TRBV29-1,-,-,CSVAYYGYTF,TGCAGCGTTGCTTACTATGGCTACACCTTC
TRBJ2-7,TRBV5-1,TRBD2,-,CASSRSLAGGIYEQYF,TGCGCCAGCAGCCGTTCACTAGCGGGAGGGATCTACGAGCAGTACTTC
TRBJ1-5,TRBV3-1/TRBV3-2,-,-,CASSQGSGWGQPQHF,TGTGCCAGCAGCCAAGGTTCGGGATGGGGTCAGCCCCAGCATTTT
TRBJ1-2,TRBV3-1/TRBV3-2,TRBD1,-,CASSHRDRDGYTF,TGTGCCAGCAGCCATAGGGACAGGGATGGCTACACCTTC
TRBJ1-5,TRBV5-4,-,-,CASSLDGEIGNQPQHF,TGTGCCAGCAGCTTGGATGGGGAGATTGGCAATCAGCCCCAGCATTTT
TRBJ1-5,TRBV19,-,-,CASSIAADPNYSNQPQHF,TGTGCCAGTAGTATCGCGGCAGACCCAAATTATAGCAATCAGCCCCAGCATTTT
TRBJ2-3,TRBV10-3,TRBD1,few,CAISESRQGRDTQYF,TGTGCCATCAGTGAGTCGAGACAGGGGAGGGATACGCAGTATTTT
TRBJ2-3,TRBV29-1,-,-,CSVEAETATDTQYF,TGCAGCGTTGAAGCAGAGACAGCCACAGATACGCAGTATTTT
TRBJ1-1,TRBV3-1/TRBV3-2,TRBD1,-,CASNTGGADTEAFF,TGTGCCAGCAACACAGGGGGCGCGGACACTGAAGCTTTCTTT